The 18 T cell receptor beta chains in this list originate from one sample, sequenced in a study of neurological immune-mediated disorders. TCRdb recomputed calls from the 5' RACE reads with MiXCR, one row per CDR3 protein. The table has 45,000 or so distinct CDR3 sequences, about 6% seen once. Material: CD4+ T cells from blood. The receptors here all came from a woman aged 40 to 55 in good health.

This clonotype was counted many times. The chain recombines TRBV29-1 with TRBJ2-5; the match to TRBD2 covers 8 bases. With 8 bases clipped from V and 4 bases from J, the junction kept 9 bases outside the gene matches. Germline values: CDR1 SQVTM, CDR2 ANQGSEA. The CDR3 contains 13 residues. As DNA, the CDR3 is TGCAGCCTTCTCCGGGGGGGCGGAGAGACCCAGTACTTC. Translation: CSLLRGGGETQYF. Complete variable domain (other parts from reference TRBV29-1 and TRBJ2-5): SAVISQKPSRDICQRGTSLTIQCQVDSQVTMMFWYRQQPGQSLTLIATANQGSEATYESGFVIDKFPISRPNLTFSTLTVSNMSPEDSSIYLCSLLRGGGETQYFGPGTRLLVL.

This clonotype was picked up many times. Here the CDR3 DNA reads TGCGCCAGCAGCTTGGATCCAGTTACCTACGAGCAGTACTTC. As protein: CASSLDPVTYEQYF. This sequence joins TRBV5-1 and TRBJ2-7; D unclear. The CDR3 is 14 residues long. The ends were cut back, 0 bases at V and 2 bases at J, with 9 bases in the middle. Germline V gene sequence: CDR1 SGHRS, CDR2 YFSETQ.

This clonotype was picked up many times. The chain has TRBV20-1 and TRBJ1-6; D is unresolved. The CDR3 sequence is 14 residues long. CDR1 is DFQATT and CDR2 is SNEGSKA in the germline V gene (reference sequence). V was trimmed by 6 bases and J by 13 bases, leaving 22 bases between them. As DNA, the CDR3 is TGCAGTGCCCAAACGGAGGGCAAGGTGGGCCCCCTCCACTTT. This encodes CSAQTEGKVGPLHF.

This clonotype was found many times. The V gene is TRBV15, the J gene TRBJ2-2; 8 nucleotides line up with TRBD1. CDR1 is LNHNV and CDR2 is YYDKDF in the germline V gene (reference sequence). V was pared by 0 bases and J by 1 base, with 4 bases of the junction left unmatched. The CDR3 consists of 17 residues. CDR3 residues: CATSRDPGTGNTGELFF. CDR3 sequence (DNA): TGTGCCACCAGCAGAGATCCAGGGACAGGGAACACCGGGGAGCTGTTTTTT.

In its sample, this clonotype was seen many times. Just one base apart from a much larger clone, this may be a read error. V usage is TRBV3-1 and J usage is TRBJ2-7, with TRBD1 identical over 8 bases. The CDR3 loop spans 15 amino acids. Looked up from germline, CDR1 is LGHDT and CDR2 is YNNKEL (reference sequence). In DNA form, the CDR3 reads TGTGCCAGCAGCCAAGACCCGGGACAGGTCTACGAGCAGTGCTTC. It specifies CASSQDPGQVYEQCF.

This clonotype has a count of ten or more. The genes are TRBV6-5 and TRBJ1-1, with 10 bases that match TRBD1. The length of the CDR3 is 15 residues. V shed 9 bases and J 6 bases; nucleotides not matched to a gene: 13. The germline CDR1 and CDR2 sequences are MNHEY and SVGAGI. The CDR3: CASKITGTGDSEAFF. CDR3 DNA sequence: TGTGCCAGTAAGATCACCGGGACAGGGGATTCTGAAGCTTTCTTT.

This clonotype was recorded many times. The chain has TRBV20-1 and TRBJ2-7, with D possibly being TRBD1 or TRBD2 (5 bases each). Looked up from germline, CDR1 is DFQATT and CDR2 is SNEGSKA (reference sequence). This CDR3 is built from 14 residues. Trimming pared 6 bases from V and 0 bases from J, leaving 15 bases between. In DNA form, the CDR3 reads TGCAGTGCAACCCTATACGGGGCCTCCTACGAGCAGTACTTC. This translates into CSATLYGASYEQYF.

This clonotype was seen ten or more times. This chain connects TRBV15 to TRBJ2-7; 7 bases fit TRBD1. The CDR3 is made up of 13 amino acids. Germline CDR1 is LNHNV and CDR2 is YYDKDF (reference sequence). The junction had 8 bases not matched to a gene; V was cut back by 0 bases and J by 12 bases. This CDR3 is CATSRDVGTATYF. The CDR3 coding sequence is TGTGCCACCAGCAGAGACGTTGGGACAGCGACGTACTTC. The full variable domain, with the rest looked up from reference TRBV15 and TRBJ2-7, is DAMVIQNPRYQVTQFGKPVTLSCSQTLNHNVMYWYQQKSSQAPKLLFHYYDKDFNNEADTPDNFQSRRPNTSFCFLDIRSPGLGDTAMYLCATSRDVGTATYFGPGTRLTVT.

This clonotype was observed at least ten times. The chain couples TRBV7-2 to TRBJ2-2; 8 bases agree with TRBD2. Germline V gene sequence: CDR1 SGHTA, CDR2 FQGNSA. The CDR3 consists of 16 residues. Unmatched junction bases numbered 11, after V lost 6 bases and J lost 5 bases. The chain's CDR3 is CASRTGPAGVTGELFF. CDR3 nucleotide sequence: TGTGCCAGCAGAACAGGGCCAGCGGGAGTAACCGGGGAGCTGTTTTTT.

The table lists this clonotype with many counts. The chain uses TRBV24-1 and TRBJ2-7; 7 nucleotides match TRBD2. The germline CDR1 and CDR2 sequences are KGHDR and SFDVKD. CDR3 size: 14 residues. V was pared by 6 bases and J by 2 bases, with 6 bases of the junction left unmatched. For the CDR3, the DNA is TGTGCCACCAGTCCGGGGGGACTCCCCTACGAGCAGTACTTC. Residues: CATSPGGLPYEQYF.

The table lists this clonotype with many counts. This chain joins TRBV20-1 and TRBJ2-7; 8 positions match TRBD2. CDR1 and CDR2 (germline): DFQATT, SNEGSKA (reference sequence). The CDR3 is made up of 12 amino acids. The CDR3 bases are TGCAGGCCGGGGGGGAACCAACACGAGCAGTACTTC. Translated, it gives CRPGGNQHEQYF.

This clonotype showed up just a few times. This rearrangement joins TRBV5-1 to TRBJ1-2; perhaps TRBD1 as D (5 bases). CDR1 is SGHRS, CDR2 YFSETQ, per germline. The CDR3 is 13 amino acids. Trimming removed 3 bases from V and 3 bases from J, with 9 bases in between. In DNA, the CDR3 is TGCGCCAGCAGCTCGGCGGGGGACTATGGCTACACCTTC. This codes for CASSSAGDYGYTF.

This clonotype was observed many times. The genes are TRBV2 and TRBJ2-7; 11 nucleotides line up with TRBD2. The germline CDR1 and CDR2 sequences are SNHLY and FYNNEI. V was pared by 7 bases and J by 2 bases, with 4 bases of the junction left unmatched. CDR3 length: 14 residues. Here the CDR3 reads CASTRLAGTYEQYF. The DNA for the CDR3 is TGTGCCAGCACCAGACTAGCGGGAACCTACGAGCAGTACTTC.

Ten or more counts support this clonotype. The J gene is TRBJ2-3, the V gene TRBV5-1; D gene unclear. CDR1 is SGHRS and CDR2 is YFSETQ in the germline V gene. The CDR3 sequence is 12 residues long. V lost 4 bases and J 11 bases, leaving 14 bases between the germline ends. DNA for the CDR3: TGCGCCAGCAGCGGAGACCTCTATGGGCAGTATTTT. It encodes CASSGDLYGQYF.

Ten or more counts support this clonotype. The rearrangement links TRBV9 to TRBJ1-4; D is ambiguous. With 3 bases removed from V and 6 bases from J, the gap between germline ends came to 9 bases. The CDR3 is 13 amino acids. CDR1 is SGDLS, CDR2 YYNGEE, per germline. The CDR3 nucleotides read TGTGCCAGCAGCGGACAAGTAGATGAAAAACTGTTTTTT. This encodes CASSGQVDEKLFF.

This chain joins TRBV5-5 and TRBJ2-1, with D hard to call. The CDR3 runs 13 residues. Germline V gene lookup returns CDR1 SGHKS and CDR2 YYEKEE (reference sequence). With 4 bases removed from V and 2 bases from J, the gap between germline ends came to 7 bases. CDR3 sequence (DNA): TGTGCCAGCAGCCGAAACCCCTACAATGAGCAGTTCTTC. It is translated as CASSRNPYNEQFF.

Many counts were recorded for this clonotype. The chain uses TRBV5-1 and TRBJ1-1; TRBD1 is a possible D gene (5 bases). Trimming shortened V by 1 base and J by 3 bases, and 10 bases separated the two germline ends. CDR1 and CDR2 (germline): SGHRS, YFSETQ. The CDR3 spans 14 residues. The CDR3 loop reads CASSLMGLDTEAFF. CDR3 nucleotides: TGCGCCAGCAGCTTGATGGGGCTGGACACTGAAGCTTTCTTT.

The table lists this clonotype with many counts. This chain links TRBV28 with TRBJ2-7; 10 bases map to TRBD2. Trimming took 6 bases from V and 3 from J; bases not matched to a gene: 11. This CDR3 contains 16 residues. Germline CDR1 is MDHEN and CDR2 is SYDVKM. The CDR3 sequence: CASSPPMTSGYYEQYF. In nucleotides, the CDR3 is TGTGCCAGCAGCCCTCCTATGACTAGCGGGTACTACGAGCAGTACTTC.